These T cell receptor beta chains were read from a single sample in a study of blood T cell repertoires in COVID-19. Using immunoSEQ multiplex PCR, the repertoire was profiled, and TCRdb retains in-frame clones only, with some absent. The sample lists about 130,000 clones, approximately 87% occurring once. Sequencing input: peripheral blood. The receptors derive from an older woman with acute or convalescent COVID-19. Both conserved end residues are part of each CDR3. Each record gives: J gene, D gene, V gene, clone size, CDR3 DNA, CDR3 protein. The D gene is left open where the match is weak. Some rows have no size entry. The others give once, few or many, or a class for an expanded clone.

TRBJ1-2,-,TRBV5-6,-,TGTGCCAGCAGCTTGGGGGTCAGGGCTAACTATGGCTACACCTTC,CASSLGVRANYGYTF
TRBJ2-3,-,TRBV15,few,TGTGCCACCAGCACCCTCGGACAGACCACAGATACGCAGTATTTT,CATSTLGQTTDTQYF
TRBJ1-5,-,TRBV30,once,TGTGCCTGGAGTATGCAGGGCAATCAGCCCCAGCATTTT,CAWSMQGNQPQHF
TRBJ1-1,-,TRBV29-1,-,TGCAGCGCCTCGGACAGACCTGATACTGAAGCTTTCTTT,CSASDRPDTEAFF
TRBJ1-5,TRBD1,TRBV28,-,TGTGCCAGCTACACAGGGGGTCAGCCCCAGCATTTT,CASYTGGQPQHF
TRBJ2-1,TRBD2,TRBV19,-,TGTGCCAGTCGGGGACTAGCTAGCTCCTACAATGAGCAGTTCTTC,CASRGLASSYNEQFF
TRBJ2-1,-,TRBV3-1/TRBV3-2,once,TGTGCCAGCAGCCAAAGCCTTACTAGTAATGAGCAGTTCTTC,CASSQSLTSNEQFF
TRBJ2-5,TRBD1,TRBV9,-,TGTGCCAGCAGCGTCGATATGACAGGGGGCCTGAAAGAGACCCAGTACTTC,CASSVDMTGGLKETQYF
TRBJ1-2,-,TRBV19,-,TGTGCCAGTAGTATAGGGGCAACCTATGGCTACACCTTC,CASSIGATYGYTF
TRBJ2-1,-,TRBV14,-,TGTGCCAGCAGCCCAAGACTAGAGAGTGAGCAGTTCTTC,CASSPRLESEQFF
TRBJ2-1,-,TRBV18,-,TGTGCCAGCTCACCACCCGGGAACAATGAGCAGTTCTTC,CASSPPGNNEQFF
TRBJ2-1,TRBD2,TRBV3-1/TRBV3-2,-,TGTGCCAGCAGCCAAGGGCCGACTAGCGGGAGGGCCGGGTACAATGAGCAGTTCTTC,CASSQGPTSGRAGYNEQFF
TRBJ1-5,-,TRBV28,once,TGTGCCAGCAGTTCTCCGGGACAACTAAATCAGCCCCAGCATTTT,CASSSPGQLNQPQHF
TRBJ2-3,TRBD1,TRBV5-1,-,TGCGCCAGCAGCTCGACAGGGGGTGCAGATACGCAGTATTTT,CASSSTGGADTQYF
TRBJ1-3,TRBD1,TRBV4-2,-,TGTGCCAGCAGGATTTCCGACAGGGGAACGGCTGGAAACACCATATATTTT,CASRISDRGTAGNTIYF
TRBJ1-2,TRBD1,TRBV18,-,TGTGCCAGCTCACCGGAGGGACAGGACTACTATGGCTACACCTTC,CASSPEGQDYYGYTF
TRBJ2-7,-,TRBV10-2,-,TGCGCCAGCAGTGGCCAGGGTGCCTACGAGCAGTACTTC,CASSGQGAYEQYF
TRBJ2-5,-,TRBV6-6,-,TGTGCCATCAATGAGGAAGGAGAAGAGACCCAGTACTTC,CAINEEGEETQYF
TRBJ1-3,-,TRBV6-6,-,TGTGCCAGCAGTTACTCGTCCGGGGTAGTAAACACCATATATTTT,CASSYSSGVVNTIYF
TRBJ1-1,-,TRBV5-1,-,TGCGCCAGCAGCTCATCCGGACAGCCAATGAACACTGAAGCTTTCTTT,CASSSSGQPMNTEAFF
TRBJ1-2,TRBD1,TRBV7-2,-,TGTGCCAGCAGCGGGGAGACAGGGAAGAATGGCTACACCTTC,CASSGETGKNGYTF
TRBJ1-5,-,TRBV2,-,TGTGCCAGCAGCCAACAGGGTGGGAGTAACAATCAGCCCCAGCATTTT,CASSQQGGSNNQPQHF
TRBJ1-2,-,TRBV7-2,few,TGTGCCAGCAGCTTAGATGGAGGGATTGCTGGCTACACCTTC,CASSLDGGIAGYTF
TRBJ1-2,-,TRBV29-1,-,TGCAGCGGGACGACAGAGAACTATGGCTACACCTTC,CSGTTENYGYTF
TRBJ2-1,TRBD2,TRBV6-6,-,TGTGCCACCCGCTTAGCGGGAGACAATGAGCAGTTCTTC,CATRLAGDNEQFF
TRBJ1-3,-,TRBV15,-,TGTGCCACCAGCGCGGGAGGGGACGGAAACACCATATATTTT,CATSAGGDGNTIYF
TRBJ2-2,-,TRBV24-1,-,TGTGCCACCAGTGATCGAACAGGGAGTACGGACACCGGGGAGCTGTTTTTT,CATSDRTGSTDTGELFF
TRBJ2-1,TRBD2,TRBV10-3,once,TGTGCCATCAGTGAGCAAGTAGCGGGAGTCTTTGAGCAGTTCTTC,CAISEQVAGVFEQFF
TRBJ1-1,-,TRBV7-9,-,TGTGCCAGCAGCCCGTGGAATTTTGACATGAACACTGAAGCTTTCTTT,CASSPWNFDMNTEAFF
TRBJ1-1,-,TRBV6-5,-,TGTGCCAGCAGTTACTCGCCGACAAGCACTGAAGCTTTCTTT,CASSYSPTSTEAFF
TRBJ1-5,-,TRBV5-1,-,TGCGCCAGCAGCTTGGACGGTTATAGCAATCAGCCCCAGCATTTT,CASSLDGYSNQPQHF
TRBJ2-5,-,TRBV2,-,TGTGCCAGCAGCTTATCCGGGGTCGGGGAGACCCAGTACTTC,CASSLSGVGETQYF
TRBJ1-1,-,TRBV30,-,TGTGCCTGGAGAAGGACATTCATGAACACTGAAGCTTTCTTT,CAWRRTFMNTEAFF
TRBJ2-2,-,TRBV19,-,TGTGCCAGTAGTATTACAGCGGCAACCGGGGAGCTGTTTTTT,CASSITAATGELFF
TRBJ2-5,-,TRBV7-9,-,TGTGCCAGCAGCTTATCAGGGTTGGAGACCCAGTACTTC,CASSLSGLETQYF
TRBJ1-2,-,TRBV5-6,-,TGTGCCAGCAGCCCTTATACGAGCTATGGCTACACCTTC,CASSPYTSYGYTF
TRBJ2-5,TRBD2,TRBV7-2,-,TGTGCCAGCAGACGACTAGCACCTGAGACCCAGTACTTC,CASRRLAPETQYF
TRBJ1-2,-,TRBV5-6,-,TGTGCCAGCAGCTTGCGGGGGAGCGGCTATGGCTACACCTTC,CASSLRGSGYGYTF
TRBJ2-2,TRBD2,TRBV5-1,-,TGCGCCAGCGGGACTAGCGGATTGGAGCTCCCGAAGATCGGGGAGCTGTTTTTT,CASGTSGLELPKIGELFF
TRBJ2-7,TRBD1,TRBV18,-,TGTGCCAGCTCACCACTACCTGGGGACAGCGGCTACGAGCAGTACTTC,CASSPLPGDSGYEQYF
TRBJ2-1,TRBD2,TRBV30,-,TGTGCCTGGAGTGGGGTAGCGGGAGTTCCCAATGAGCAGTTCTTC,CAWSGVAGVPNEQFF
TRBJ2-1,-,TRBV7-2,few,TGTGCCAGCAGCTTTAGGGGGATGGGGAATGAGCAGTTCTTC,CASSFRGMGNEQFF
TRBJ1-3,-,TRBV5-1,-,TGCGCCAGCAGCTTGTCCGGGACAACTGGAAACACCATATATTTT,CASSLSGTTGNTIYF
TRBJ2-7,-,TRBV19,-,TGTGCCAGTAGTATTGGTGGGAGGATGGCTTTCTACGAGCAGTACTTC,CASSIGGRMAFYEQYF
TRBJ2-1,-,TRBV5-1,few,TGCGCTACCGCGGGACCCGGCTACAATGAGCAGTTCTTC,CATAGPGYNEQFF
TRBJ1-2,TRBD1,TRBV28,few,TGTGCCGACAGGGGCCACTATGGCTACACCTTC,CADRGHYGYTF
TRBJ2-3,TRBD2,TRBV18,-,TGTGCCAGCTCACTTAGTTCAAATTCACTAGCGGGACCCACAGATACGCAGTATTTT,CASSLSSNSLAGPTDTQYF
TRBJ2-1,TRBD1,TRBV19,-,TGTGCCAGTAGTATGTGGGGGACAGGTAGTGACCATGAGCAGTTCTTC,CASSMWGTGSDHEQFF
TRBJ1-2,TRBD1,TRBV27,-,TGTGCCAGCAGTTTATATGGGACAGGGTTTGGCTACACCTTC,CASSLYGTGFGYTF
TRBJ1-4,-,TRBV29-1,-,TGCAGCGCCATCACAGGCATCAATGAAAAACTGTTTTTT,CSAITGINEKLFF
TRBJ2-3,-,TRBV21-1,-,TGTGCCAGCAGCAGGAAAGAACTAGCGGGGTACACAGATACGCAGTATTTT,CASSRKELAGYTDTQYF
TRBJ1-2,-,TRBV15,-,TGTGCCTCCCGGGGAGCCCCGGGCTATGGCTACACCTTC,CASRGAPGYGYTF
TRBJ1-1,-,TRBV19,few,TGTGCCAGTAGTATGGGTCGGGGACACATGAACACTGAAGCTTTCTTT,CASSMGRGHMNTEAFF
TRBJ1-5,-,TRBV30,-,TGTGCCTGGAGTTTAGGGGTAGGTCAGCCCCAGCATTTT,CAWSLGVGQPQHF